These 2 T cell receptor beta chains were all obtained from the same sample, sequenced in a study of Graves' ophthalmopathy and Graves' hyperthyroidism. RNA transcripts yielded amplified TCR beta CDR3 regions. RT-PCR was first run with HTBI primers, then multiplex PCR in a second round. TCRdb re-derived calls from the multiplex PCR reads in MiXCR, one entry per CDR3 protein. The profile shows 450,000 or so distinct CDR3 sequences, roughly an eighth of them singletons. The source material was blood. The receptors originated from a woman in her 30s with Graves' ophthalmopathy.

This clonotype was counted ten times or more. The chain uses TRBV5-1 and TRBJ2-2; 9 bases map to TRBD1. The CDR3 has 15 amino acids. Germline V gives CDR1 SGHRS, CDR2 YFSETQ. V trimming: 4 bases; J trimming: 9 bases; junction bases outside the gene matches: 10. The CDR3 loop reads CASSPPGQGFRELFF. CDR3 nucleotide sequence: TGCGCCAGCAGCCCGCCGGGACAGGGCTTTCGGGAGCTGTTTTTT.

The table lists this clonotype with a few counts. V usage is TRBV20-1 and J usage is TRBJ2-3; D gene ambiguous. The germline CDR1 and CDR2 sequences are DFQATT and SNEGSKA (reference sequence). Trimming pared 6 bases from V and 3 bases from J, leaving 19 bases between. CDR3 length equals 15 residues. The CDR3 bases are TGCAGTGCCCGGCGTAGTAGTAGCAGTACAGATACGCAGTATTTT. It specifies CSARRSSSSTDTQYF.